These 18 T cell receptor beta chains share one sample of origin, sequenced in a study of OX40 agonist ivuxolimab in advanced cancers. TCRdb's copy holds only in-frame clones and misses some; the assay was immunoSEQ multiplex PCR. The profile covers tens of thousands of clones, with 81% appearing a single time and approximately 6.5% taken by the ten largest. Sequences were derived from CD4+ or CD8+ T cells sorted from blood, sampled in a trial of the OX40 agonist ivuxolimab. The origin of the receptors is an adult with an advanced solid tumor such as melanoma, head and neck, liver or kidney cancer.

The chain joins TRBV7-6 to TRBJ1-1; tentative D call: TRBD1 (6 bases). V lost 2 bases and J 4 bases, leaving 11 bases between the germline ends. This CDR3 region has 14 residues. Germline lookup yields CDR1 SGHVS and CDR2 FNYEAQ. CDR3 region: CASSLSGASTEAFF. CDR3 bases: TGTGCCAGCAGCTTATCAGGGGCATCCACTGAAGCTTTCTTT.

CDR3 region: CASSIGTRGTEAFF. The CDR3 DNA reads as TGTGCCAGCAGCATCGGGACTCGGGGGACTGAAGCTTTCTTT. The chain links TRBV27 to TRBJ1-1; the D gene is possibly TRBD1 (5 bases). The length of the CDR3 is 14 residues. Trimming shortened V by 6 bases and J by 5 bases, and 16 bases separated the two germline ends. Germline values: CDR1 MNHEY, CDR2 SMNVEV (reference sequence).

The rearrangement uses TRBV5-8 and TRBJ2-2; 7 bases match TRBD1. The J segment lost 5 bases and the V segment lost 4 bases, leaving 17 bases of the junction unmatched. The germline gives CDR1 SGHTS, CDR2 YDEGEE. This CDR3 is 18 amino acids long. CDR3 loop: CASSLPWTGPIVTGELFF. CDR3 DNA: TGTGCCAGCAGCCTCCCCTGGACAGGCCCGATTGTAACCGGGGAGCTGTTTTTT.

This clone was counted a single time. This sequence joins TRBV27 and TRBJ1-3, with D unresolved. CDR3 length: 15 amino acids. The V and J ends lost 5 bases and 3 bases respectively, with 14 bases between them. Germline V gene lookup returns CDR1 MNHEY and CDR2 SMNVEV (reference sequence). The CDR3 nucleotides are TGTGCCAGCAGTCCAACCCCAGCGGGTGGAAACACCATATATTTT. Translation: CASSPTPAGGNTIYF.

This clone was seen just once. CDR3 DNA: TGTGCCAGCAGGACCATCTCTGGGGCCAACGTCCTGACTTTC. As protein: CASRTISGANVLTF. The chain carries TRBV2 and TRBJ2-6; D unresolved. CDR1 SNHLY and CDR2 FYNNEI come from the germline V gene. Trimming took 6 bases from V and 0 from J, leaving 6 bases between them. The CDR3 is 14 amino acids.

The V and J genes are TRBV7-6 and TRBJ1-3; D is undetermined. Germline lookup yields CDR1 SGHVS and CDR2 FNYEAQ. Trimming left V 1 base short and J 4 bases short, with 11 bases between. The CDR3 spans 15 residues. CDR3 sequence (DNA): TGTGCCAGCAGCTTAGATAAGGCGGCGGGAAACACCATATATTTT. It codes for CASSLDKAAGNTIYF.

This chain joins TRBV6-6 and TRBJ2-1, with TRBD1 as a possible D gene (6 bases). The CDR3 has 13 residues. Per the germline V gene, CDR1 is MNHNY and CDR2 is SVGAGI (reference sequence). The ends were cut back, 0 bases at V and 8 bases at J, with 8 bases in the middle. The DNA for the CDR3 is TGTGCCAGCAGTTACTCCCAGGGGTATGAGCAGTTCTTC. It specifies CASSYSQGYEQFF.

The chain links TRBV2 to TRBJ2-5, with TRBD2 identical over 11 bases. V lost 4 bases to trimming and J lost 5 bases; unmatched junction nucleotides: 3. Germline CDR1 SNHLY, CDR2 FYNNEI. CDR3 length equals 14 residues. The CDR3 region is CASSASGGLETQYF. The CDR3 region has the DNA TGTGCCAGCAGTGCTAGCGGGGGGTTGGAGACCCAGTACTTC.

This chain connects TRBV9 to TRBJ1-1, with D possibly being TRBD1 (5 bases). The CDR3 has 14 amino acids. Trimming left V 0 bases short and J 4 bases short, with 10 bases between. Per the germline V gene, CDR1 is SGDLS and CDR2 is YYNGEE. The CDR3 DNA reads as TGTGCCAGCAGCGTAGGAGGGGAGGGCACTGAAGCTTTCTTT. Translation: CASSVGGEGTEAFF. Looking up the rest from reference TRBV9 and TRBJ1-1 gives the full variable domain: DSGVTQTPKHLITATGQRVTLRCSPRSGDLSVYWYQQSLDQGLQFLIQYYNGEERAKGNILERFSAQQFPDLHSELNLSSLELGDSALYFCASSVGGEGTEAFFGQGTRLTVV.

The chain combines TRBV10-3 with TRBJ1-3; weak D call: TRBD1 (5 bases). This CDR3 contains 16 residues. The ends were cut back, 6 bases at V and 1 base at J, with 16 bases in the middle. Germline V gives CDR1 ENHRY, CDR2 SYGVKD. The CDR3 DNA is TGTGCCATCAGGGATGCAGGGATTCATTCTGGAAACACCATATATTTT. Protein sequence: CAIRDAGIHSGNTIYF.

In the case of this clone: The sample holds other DNA sequences that translate to the same CDR3. This chain connects TRBV19 to TRBJ1-1; D call uncertain. Per the germline V gene, CDR1 is LNHDA and CDR2 is SQIVND (reference sequence). The CDR3 extends over 13 amino acids. V was trimmed by 2 bases and J by 1 base, leaving 5 bases between them. The DNA of the CDR3 is TGTGCCAGTAGTATATCAGGGAACACTGAAGCTTTCTTT. Its protein product is CASSISGNTEAFF.

V is TRBV15 and J is TRBJ2-1; 10 bases agree with TRBD1. The CDR3 is 16 residues long. V lost 0 bases, J lost 5 bases, and 4 bases stayed unmatched. The germline V gene encodes CDR1 LNHNV and CDR2 YYDKDF (reference sequence). The CDR3 coding sequence is TGTGCCACCAGCAGAGATGGGACAGGGGTTGACAATGAGCAGTTCTTC. It encodes CATSRDGTGVDNEQFF.

In this sample, this clone turned up once. This chain links TRBV27 with TRBJ2-1, with 12 bases matching TRBD2. V gave up 4 bases and J gave up 9 bases; unmatched junction bases: 4. The CDR3 sequence is 14 residues long. Germline-derived CDR1 and CDR2 are MNHEY and SMNVEV (reference sequence). CDR3 sequence reads: CASSSLAGGGEQFF. As DNA, the CDR3 is TGTGCCAGCAGTTCCCTAGCGGGGGGGGGTGAGCAGTTCTTC.

The genes are TRBV11-2 and TRBJ2-7; TRBD2 aligns across 14 bases. V was pared by 5 bases and J by 3 bases, with 3 bases of the junction left unmatched. Germline CDR1 and CDR2: SGHAT and FQNNGV. The CDR3 runs to 15 residues. CDR3 sequence reads: CASSEGLAGVYEQYF. CDR3 DNA: TGTGCCAGCAGCGAGGGACTAGCGGGAGTCTACGAGCAGTACTTC.

The gene calls are TRBV27 and TRBJ1-3; TRBD1 is a possible D gene (6 bases). With 2 bases removed from V and 0 bases from J, the gap between germline ends came to 8 bases. Germline CDR1 and CDR2: MNHEY and SMNVEV (reference sequence). The CDR3 is made up of 15 amino acids. In DNA form, the CDR3 reads TGTGCCAGCAGTTTAGGGGGGCTCTCTGGAAACACCATATATTTT. Residues: CASSLGGLSGNTIYF.

The rearrangement uses TRBV10-2 and TRBJ1-1, with TRBD1 matching 8 bases. The V and J ends lost 6 bases and 3 bases, in that order; junction bases with no gene match: 3. This CDR3 region has 13 residues. The germline CDR1 and CDR2 sequences are WSHSY and SAAADI. The CDR3 region is CASSQGADTEAFF. CDR3 bases: TGCGCCAGCAGCCAGGGGGCAGACACTGAAGCTTTCTTT.

V and J are TRBV27 and TRBJ1-3; no clear D gene. Per the germline V gene, CDR1 is MNHEY and CDR2 is SMNVEV (reference sequence). Deletions cut 5 bases from V and 0 bases from J, with 11 bases between. The CDR3 extends over 15 amino acids. The CDR3 loop reads CASSQDGDSGNTIYF. For the CDR3, the DNA is TGTGCCAGCAGTCAGGACGGAGACTCTGGAAACACCATATATTTT.

The chain joins TRBV12-5 to TRBJ2-1; no definite D call. The V gene lost 1 base and the J gene lost 3 bases, with 7 bases spanning the gap. In germline, CDR1 is LGHNT, CDR2 FRNRAP. This CDR3 is built from 14 residues. CDR3 residues: CASGLGVGYNEQFF. CDR3 nucleotide sequence: TGTGCTAGTGGTTTGGGGGTGGGCTACAATGAGCAGTTCTTC.